The clone carrying this TCR beta chain was found once. Germline V gene sequence: CDR1 DFQATT, CDR2 SNEGSKA (reference sequence). This CDR3 region has 18 residues. V shed 1 base and J 7 bases; nucleotides not matched to a gene: 12. These data come from a study of CD8 T cells in Susac syndrome. RNA amounts of about 0.5 to 1 ug underwent reverse transcription with random hexamers. MiXCR, run by TCRdb on the immunoSEQ multiplex PCR reads, gives a single entry per CDR3 protein. The table has some 250,000 distinct CDR3 sequences, less than 96% seen once; the top ten hold about 0.1%. This sequence originates from a human donor with Susac syndrome. Sequencing was carried out using CD4+ T cells from PBMCs. The V gene is TRBV20-1, the J gene TRBJ2-1; 14 positions agree with TRBD2. The DNA of the CDR3 is TGCAGTGCTAGAGTACCTGGGACTAGCGGGAGTGCGTGGAATGAGCAGTTCTTC. Amino acids: CSARVPGTSGSAWNEQFF.